This paragraph covers one T cell receptor (beta chain) sequence. The antigen is not known. Other DNA sequences in this sample translate to the same CDR3. The record originates from a study of cytomegalovirus exposure and HLA in healthy donors. Amplification used 60 Vbeta primers and 13 Jbeta primers. Measured with immunoSEQ multiplex PCR; TCRdb has only the in-frame clones, and not every one. The sample lists roughly 100,000 clones; nearly 80% were seen once. Study-wide points: After further analysis at a later stage, roughly 16,000 TCR beta sequences were associated with HLA alleles at 0.05 false discovery rate.

The ends were cut back, 5 bases at V and 8 bases at J, with 18 bases in the middle. The CDR3 sequence is 14 residues long. Germline lookup yields CDR1 SGHVS and CDR2 FQNEAQ. The TCR was taken from a man in his sixties in good health and CMV-seropositive. The sample taken for sequencing was PBMCs. The chain links TRBV7-8 to TRBJ1-1, with D possibly matching TRBD1 (5 bases). The CDR3 bases are TGTGCCAGCAGCCTCCCCCAGGGTAGGACAGAAGCTTTCTTT. Amino acids: CASSLPQGRTEAFF.